This TCR beta chain emerged from a study of regulatory T cells in long-lasting Graves disease. In germline, CDR1 is LGHDT, CDR2 YNNKEL (reference sequence). This CDR3 region has 14 residues. The V and J ends lost 3 bases and 4 bases respectively, with 7 bases between them. Broader study findings: When disease was persistent, TRBV28, TRBJ1-2 and TRBJ2-5 were the favored segments.

Turning to this clonotype: Its target is not known.

Library construction for TCR beta used iRepertoire HTBI primers and Arm-PCR of CDR3 regions. MiXCR, applied by TCRdb to the multiplex PCR reads, yields one record per CDR3 protein. The sample has roughly 400,000 distinct CDR3 sequences, roughly 20% seen once; the top ten hold less than 25%. Time point reported: persistent/refractory GD, antithyroid drugs over 5 years with positive TRAb. Scientists built the TCR library using RNA that was extracted from PBMCs. The sequence came from a female donor with Graves disease. Sequences were derived from peripheral blood mononuclear cells (PBMCs), sampled when the disease was refractory, from a patient treated with antithyroid drugs. The rearrangement joins TRBV3-1 to TRBJ2-6; D may be TRBD1 (6 bases). The CDR3 protein is CASSQTGGANVLTF. The CDR3, as DNA: TGTGCCAGCAGCCAGACAGGAGGGGCCAACGTCCTGACTTTC.